Below, 5 T cell receptor beta chains from the same sample are listed, as sequenced in a study of T cells in Graves' hyperthyroidism and ophthalmopathy. Researchers amplified the TCR beta CDR3 regions from RNA transcripts. HTBI primers were used for first-round RT-PCR of the TCR CDR3. MiXCR, applied by TCRdb to the multiplex PCR reads, yields one record per CDR3 protein. The sample includes around 200,000 distinct CDR3 sequences, 18% of them seen just once. Sequences were obtained from blood. Every receptor here comes from a man aged 40-49 years with Graves' hyperthyroidism.

This clonotype was recorded at least ten times. The genes are TRBV19 and TRBJ1-5; D is unclear. V dropped 3 bases and J dropped 5 bases, with 14 bases sitting between them. The length of the CDR3 is 15 residues. Per the germline V gene, CDR1 is LNHDA and CDR2 is SQIVND (reference sequence). CDR3 coding DNA: TGTGCCAGTAGTATCAGGAAAACGAGGGATCAGCCCCAGCATTTT. It specifies CASSIRKTRDQPQHF.

This clonotype came up many times. The J gene is TRBJ1-2, the V gene TRBV18, with 7 nucleotides matching TRBD1. Trimming cost V 3 bases and J 5 bases; bases outside gene matches: 3. The CDR3 spans 13 residues. Germline CDR1 is KGHSH and CDR2 is LQKENI. The CDR3 protein is CASSPTGLYGYTF. The CDR3 DNA reads TGTGCCAGCTCACCGACAGGGCTTTATGGCTACACCTTC.

The chain is built from TRBV2 and TRBJ2-7; 7 bases align to TRBD1. J lost 3 bases, V lost 6 bases, and 8 bases had no gene match. Germline V gene data show CDR1 as SNHLY and CDR2 as FYNNEI. The CDR3 consists of 14 residues. As DNA, the CDR3 is TGTGCCAGCAGAAACAGGGGATTTGGCTACGAGCAGTACTTC. Translated, it gives CASRNRGFGYEQYF.

This clonotype showed up many times. The gene calls are TRBV2 and TRBJ2-7; TRBD1 matches 11 bases. With 4 bases clipped from V and 7 bases from J, the junction kept 3 bases outside the gene matches. CDR1 SNHLY and CDR2 FYNNEI come from the germline V gene. This CDR3 comprises 13 residues. Written as DNA, the CDR3 is TGTGCCAGCAGTGGGGGACAGGGGGGGGAGCAGTACTTC. Its translation: CASSGGQGGEQYF.

This clonotype has a count of ten or more. The chain carries TRBV15 and TRBJ1-1; the D gene is possibly TRBD1 (6 bases). V lost 2 bases to trimming and J lost 4 bases, with 14 bases between them. Germline V gives CDR1 LNHNV, CDR2 YYDKDF (reference sequence). The CDR3 is made up of 15 amino acids. Here the CDR3 DNA reads TGTGCCACCAGCAGACAGGGGTACTCCTTCACTGAAGCTTTCTTT. Protein: CATSRQGYSFTEAFF. Full variable domain (rest looked up from reference TRBV15 and TRBJ1-1): DAMVIQNPRYQVTQFGKPVTLSCSQTLNHNVMYWYQQKSSQAPKLLFHYYDKDFNNEADTPDNFQSRRPNTSFCFLDIRSPGLGDTAMYLCATSRQGYSFTEAFFGQGTRLTVV.